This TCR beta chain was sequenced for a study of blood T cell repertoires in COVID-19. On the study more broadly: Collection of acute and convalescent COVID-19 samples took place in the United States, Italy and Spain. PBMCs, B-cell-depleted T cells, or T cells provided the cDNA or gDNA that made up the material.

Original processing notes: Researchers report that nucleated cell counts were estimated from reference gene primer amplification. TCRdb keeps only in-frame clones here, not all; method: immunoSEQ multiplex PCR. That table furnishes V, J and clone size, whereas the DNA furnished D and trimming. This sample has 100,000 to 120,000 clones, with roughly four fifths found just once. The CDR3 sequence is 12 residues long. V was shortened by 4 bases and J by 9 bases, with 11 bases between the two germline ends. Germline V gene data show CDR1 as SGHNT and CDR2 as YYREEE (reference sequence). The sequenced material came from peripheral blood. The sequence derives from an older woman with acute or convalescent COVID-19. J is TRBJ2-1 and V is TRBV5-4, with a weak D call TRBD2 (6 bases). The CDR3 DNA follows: TGTGCCAGCAGCCCCCTGGAGGGTGAGCAGTTCTTC. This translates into CASSPLEGEQFF.